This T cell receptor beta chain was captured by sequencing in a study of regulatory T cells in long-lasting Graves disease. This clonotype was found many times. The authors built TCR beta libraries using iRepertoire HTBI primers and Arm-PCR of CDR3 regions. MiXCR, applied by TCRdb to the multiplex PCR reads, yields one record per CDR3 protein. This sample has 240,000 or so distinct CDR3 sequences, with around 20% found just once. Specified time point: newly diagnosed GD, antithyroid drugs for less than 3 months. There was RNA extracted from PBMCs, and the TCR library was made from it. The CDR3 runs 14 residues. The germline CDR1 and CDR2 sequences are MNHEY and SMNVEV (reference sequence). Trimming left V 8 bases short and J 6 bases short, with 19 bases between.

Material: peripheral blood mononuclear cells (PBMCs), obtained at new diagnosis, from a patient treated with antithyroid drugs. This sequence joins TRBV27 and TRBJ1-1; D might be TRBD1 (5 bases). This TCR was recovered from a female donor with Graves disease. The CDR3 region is CASGSGLQVAEAFF. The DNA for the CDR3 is TGTGCCAGCGGTTCGGGACTGCAGGTCGCTGAAGCTTTCTTT.